Following are 11 T cell receptor beta chains from one sample sequenced in a study of cytomegalovirus exposure and HLA in healthy donors. The PCR was carried out with 60 Vbeta primers and 13 Jbeta primers. The assay was immunoSEQ multiplex PCR, and TCRdb's table has in-frame clones only and misses some. The sample shows around 190,000 clones, 65% to 90% of them seen only once. The sequenced material came from PBMCs. The receptors derive from a woman in her fifties or sixties in good health and CMV-seronegative.

The chain carries TRBV5-1 and TRBJ2-2; D is uncertain. V was clipped by 4 bases and J by 2 bases, with 12 bases between them. The CDR3 covers 15 residues. Germline V gives CDR1 SGHRS, CDR2 YFSETQ. The CDR3 here is CASSVETVNTGELFF. CDR3 nucleotides: TGCGCCAGCAGCGTCGAAACAGTTAACACCGGGGAGCTGTTTTTT.

The V call is TRBV27, the J call TRBJ1-1; TRBD1 matches at 11 bases. The ends lost 5 bases at V and 4 bases at J; junction bases unmatched: 3. This CDR3 region has 14 residues. Germline V gene lookup returns CDR1 MNHEY and CDR2 SMNVEV (reference sequence). The CDR3 loop is CASSRDRGSTEAFF. The CDR3 nucleotides are TGTGCCAGCAGTAGGGACAGGGGGAGCACTGAAGCTTTCTTT.

V and J are TRBV21-1 and TRBJ2-2; the table gives TRBD2 as D, unverified against the DNA. TRBV21-1 is a pseudogene locus. The CDR3 runs to 17 residues. CDR3 DNA sequence: TGTGCCAGCAGCAAAGCGGTAGGACTAGCGGACACCGGGGAGCTGTTTTTT. Residues: CASSKAVGLADTGELFF.

The chain links TRBV30 to TRBJ2-7; D not certain. Germline CDR1 GTSNPN, CDR2 SVGIG (reference sequence). The ends were cut back, 4 bases at V and 5 bases at J, with 12 bases in the middle. This CDR3 comprises 12 residues. This CDR3 is CAWTPRLDEQYF. The CDR3, as DNA: TGTGCCTGGACACCTAGGCTAGACGAGCAGTACTTC.

The V call is TRBV30, the J call TRBJ2-1; tentatively, D is TRBD2 (5 bases). Looked up from germline, CDR1 is GTSNPN and CDR2 is SVGIG (reference sequence). The CDR3 has 12 residues. The V end lost 7 bases, the J end lost 3 bases, and 10 bases lay between the germline ends. This CDR3 is CALVGVYNEQFF. The CDR3 DNA sequence: TGTGCCTTGGTCGGGGTCTACAATGAGCAGTTCTTC.

Comment on this clone: One end of the junction varies from germline; a read error may be responsible. Other DNA variants within this sample encode the same CDR3. The chain combines TRBV10-3 with TRBJ2-3; TRBD2 aligns across 7 bases. The CDR3 is 13 amino acids. The germline gives CDR1 ENHRY, CDR2 SYGVKD. In DNA, the CDR3 is TGTGCCATCGCGGGAGCTGGCACGGATACGCAGTATTTT. It codes for CAIAGAGTDTQYF.

V gene TRBV28 combines with J gene TRBJ2-7, with D possibly being TRBD2 (5 bases). The CDR3 has 13 residues. CDR1 is MDHEN, CDR2 SYDVKM, per germline. The V end lost 8 bases, the J end lost 2 bases, and 13 bases lay between the germline ends. CDR3 loop: CASGRLPTYEQYF. CDR3 nucleotide sequence: TGTGCCAGCGGGAGACTACCTACCTACGAGCAGTACTTC.

In nucleotides, the CDR3 is TGTGCCAGCACCGGGGGGGGAGAAGGGATTGAAAAACTGTTTTTT. Translation gives CASTGGGEGIEKLFF. This rearrangement joins TRBV28 to TRBJ1-4; tentative D call: TRBD1 (5 bases). The germline V gene has CDR1 MDHEN and CDR2 SYDVKM. The V gene lost 7 bases and the J gene lost 7 bases, with 19 bases spanning the gap. This CDR3 spans 15 amino acids.

This chain connects TRBV9 to TRBJ2-6; the D gene is possibly TRBD2 (6 bases). The CDR3 contains 18 residues. Trimming removed 0 bases at V and 0 bases at J, with 13 bases between. Germline CDR1 reads SGDLS; CDR2 reads YYNGEE. CDR3: CASSVARDSSSGANVLTF. In nucleotides, the CDR3 is TGTGCCAGCAGCGTAGCCCGGGACTCATCCTCTGGGGCCAACGTCCTGACTTTC.

V and J are TRBV5-1 and TRBJ1-3, with a tentative D call TRBD1 (5 bases). This CDR3 comprises 13 residues. The germline gives CDR1 SGHRS, CDR2 YFSETQ. V gave up 4 bases and J gave up 2 bases, with 7 bases separating them. CDR3 residues: CASSPQAGNTIYF. CDR3 nucleotide sequence: TGCGCCAGCAGCCCACAGGCTGGAAACACCATATATTTT. Variable domain in full (rest from reference TRBV5-1 and TRBJ1-3): KAGVTQTPRYLIKTRGQQVTLSCSPISGHRSVSWYQQTPGQGLQFLFEYFSETQRNKGNFPGRFSGRQFSNSRSEMNVSTLELGDSALYLCASSPQAGNTIYFGEGSWLTVV.

The J gene is TRBJ2-4, the V gene TRBV5-1, with TRBD1 as a possible D gene (6 bases). Between the trimmed V and J ends, which lost 1 base and 7 bases, there was a span of 12 bases. CDR1 and CDR2 (germline): SGHRS, YFSETQ. The CDR3 loop spans 14 amino acids. The CDR3 DNA reads TGCGCCAGCAGCTTGCAGGGGATGGGGAACATTCAGTACTTC. Its protein is CASSLQGMGNIQYF. The full variable domain, completed using reference TRBV5-1 and TRBJ2-4, is KAGVTQTPRYLIKTRGQQVTLSCSPISGHRSVSWYQQTPGQGLQFLFEYFSETQRNKGNFPGRFSGRQFSNSRSEMNVSTLELGDSALYLCASSLQGMGNIQYFGAGTRLSVL.